The following is a TCR beta chain sequence with its context. Germline CDR1 and CDR2: MNHEY and SVGAGI. Losses at the gene ends were 4 bases for V and 0 bases for J; bases not matched to a gene: 6. This CDR3 spans 16 amino acids. The data belong to a study of T cell changes during pregnancy in multiple sclerosis. Assay used: immunoSEQ multiplex PCR; TCRdb lists only in-frame clones, some missing. The sample lists around 36,000 clones; roughly 90% were seen once. The V and J genes are TRBV6-5 and TRBJ2-1, with 7 bases aligning to TRBD1. The TCR was taken from a female donor with multiple sclerosis, enrolled in a pregnancy study. The input for sequencing was CD8+ T cells from peripheral blood mononuclear cells, taken in the first trimester of pregnancy. CDR3 loop: CASSFPGQNSYNEQFF. The DNA for the CDR3 is TGTGCCAGCAGTTTCCCGGGACAGAACTCCTACAATGAGCAGTTCTTC.